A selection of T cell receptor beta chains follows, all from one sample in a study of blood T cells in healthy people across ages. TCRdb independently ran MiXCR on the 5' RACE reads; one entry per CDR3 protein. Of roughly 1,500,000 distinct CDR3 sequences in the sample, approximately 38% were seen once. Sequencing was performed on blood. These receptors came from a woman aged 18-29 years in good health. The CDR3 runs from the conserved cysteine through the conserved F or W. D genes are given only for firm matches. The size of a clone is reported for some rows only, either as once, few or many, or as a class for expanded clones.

CDR3 DNA: TGTGCCAGCAGCCACCCAAGGGGGGGGACCTACTCCTACGAGCAGTACTTC; CDR3 protein: CASSHPRGGTYSYEQYF; clone size: .; CDR3 length: 17; V gene: TRBV9; J gene: TRBJ2-7; D gene: .
CDR3 DNA: TGCAGCGTTGGAACCAGCGGGGGATACAATGAGCAGTACTTC; CDR3 protein: CSVGTSGGYNEQYF; clone size: .; CDR3 length: 14; V gene: TRBV29-1; J gene: TRBJ2-7; D gene: TRBD2
CDR3 DNA: TGTGCCATCAGCTCCGGGCCTTACACTGAAGCTTTCTTT; CDR3 protein: CAISSGPYTEAFF; clone size: few; CDR3 length: 13; V gene: TRBV10-3; J gene: TRBJ1-1; D gene: .
CDR3 DNA: TGCAGTGCAGCCCACCAAGGGAGAGATACGCAGTATTTT; CDR3 protein: CSAAHQGRDTQYF; clone size: .; CDR3 length: 13; V gene: TRBV20-1; J gene: TRBJ2-3; D gene: .
CDR3 DNA: TGTGCCAGCAGTTACCAATCCAGGGGGCCGGCGACAGATACGCGGTATTTT; CDR3 protein: CASSYQSRGPATDTRYF; clone size: .; CDR3 length: 17; V gene: TRBV6-6; J gene: TRBJ2-3; D gene: TRBD1
CDR3 DNA: TGTGCCACCAGTGATTCGGACAGGCCCTACGAGCAGTACTTC; CDR3 protein: CATSDSDRPYEQYF; clone size: few; CDR3 length: 14; V gene: TRBV24-1; J gene: TRBJ2-7; D gene: TRBD1
CDR3 DNA: TGTGCCAGCAGTTTGGGGCAGAGTACAGGGGCGGACAAAAACATTCAGTACTTC; CDR3 protein: CASSLGQSTGADKNIQYF; clone size: few; CDR3 length: 18; V gene: TRBV28; J gene: TRBJ2-4; D gene: TRBD1
CDR3 DNA: TGTGCCTGGAGTGTTAGGGGTTTCGGGGAGACCCAGTACTTC; CDR3 protein: CAWSVRGFGETQYF; clone size: .; CDR3 length: 14; V gene: TRBV30; J gene: TRBJ2-5; D gene: .
CDR3 DNA: TGTGCCAGCAGCAAAGAGCGAAGGGAAGACTATGGCTACACCTTC; CDR3 protein: CASSKERREDYGYTF; clone size: .; CDR3 length: 15; V gene: TRBV21-1; J gene: TRBJ1-2; D gene: .
CDR3 DNA: TGCAGTGCAGTAGCGGGGGGGCCCCGCGGGAACATTCAGTACTTC; CDR3 protein: CSAVAGGPRGNIQYF; clone size: .; CDR3 length: 15; V gene: TRBV20-1; J gene: TRBJ2-4; D gene: TRBD2
CDR3 DNA: TGTGCCAGCAGTGAACAGGTCAGGAGATCTAGCACAGATACGCAGTATTTT; CDR3 protein: CASSEQVRRSSTDTQYF; clone size: .; CDR3 length: 17; V gene: TRBV6-1; J gene: TRBJ2-3; D gene: .
CDR3 DNA: TGCGCCAGCAGCCAAGTTCGACAGTTTAATGAAAAACTGTTTTTT; CDR3 protein: CASSQVRQFNEKLFF; clone size: .; CDR3 length: 15; V gene: TRBV4-1; J gene: TRBJ1-4; D gene: .
CDR3 DNA: TGTGCCAGCAGCCAAGTTTCAGGGGGCGCAGATACGCAGTATTTT; CDR3 protein: CASSQVSGGADTQYF; clone size: .; CDR3 length: 15; V gene: TRBV4-2; J gene: TRBJ2-3; D gene: TRBD1
CDR3 DNA: TGTGCCAGCAGTGCCAAACTAGCGGGGGGGTACAATGAGCAGTTCTTC; CDR3 protein: CASSAKLAGGYNEQFF; clone size: few; CDR3 length: 16; V gene: TRBV2; J gene: TRBJ2-1; D gene: TRBD2
CDR3 DNA: TGTGCCACCCGGGACAGGGGTTACAATGAGCAGTTCTTC; CDR3 protein: CATRDRGYNEQFF; clone size: .; CDR3 length: 13; V gene: TRBV24-1; J gene: TRBJ2-1; D gene: TRBD1
CDR3 DNA: TGCGCCAGCAGCTTCACGACAGGGGGTTCAGAAGCTTTCTTT; CDR3 protein: CASSFTTGGSEAFF; clone size: .; CDR3 length: 14; V gene: TRBV5-1; J gene: TRBJ1-1; D gene: TRBD1
CDR3 DNA: TGTGCCAGCAGCTTTCAGTGGTACAGCAATCAGCCCCAGCATTTT; CDR3 protein: CASSFQWYSNQPQHF; clone size: few; CDR3 length: 15; V gene: TRBV7-3; J gene: TRBJ1-5; D gene: .
CDR3 DNA: TGTGCCAGCAGTTACAGGGTATCCGAGCAGTACTTC; CDR3 protein: CASSYRVSEQYF; clone size: .; CDR3 length: 12; V gene: TRBV28; J gene: TRBJ2-7; D gene: .
CDR3 DNA: TGTGCCAGCAGCGTGGGGCTGATGCAGTACTTC; CDR3 protein: CASSVGLMQYF; clone size: .; CDR3 length: 11; V gene: TRBV12-3/TRBV12-4; J gene: TRBJ2-5; D gene: .
CDR3 DNA: TGTGCCAGCAGCCAAGAGTGGGGACTCGAGACCATTAAACTGTTTTTT; CDR3 protein: CASSQEWGLETIKLFF; clone size: .; CDR3 length: 16; V gene: TRBV3-1; J gene: TRBJ1-4; D gene: .
CDR3 DNA: TGCGCCAGCAGCGGACAGGCCAACACTGAAGCTTTCTTT; CDR3 protein: CASSGQANTEAFF; clone size: many; CDR3 length: 13; V gene: TRBV12-3/TRBV12-4; J gene: TRBJ1-1; D gene: TRBD1
CDR3 DNA: TGTGCCAGCAGCCCCCTCGGAAGCGGGGATGTTACGCAGTATTTT; CDR3 protein: CASSPLGSGDVTQYF; clone size: .; CDR3 length: 15; V gene: TRBV7-2; J gene: TRBJ2-3; D gene: TRBD2
CDR3 DNA: TGTGCCAGCAGTACCGTCCGACAGGGGAGCTACGAGCAGTACTTC; CDR3 protein: CASSTVRQGSYEQYF; clone size: .; CDR3 length: 15; V gene: TRBV27; J gene: TRBJ2-7; D gene: TRBD1
CDR3 DNA: TGTGCCATCAGTGAGACAGGGGAGAATGGCTACACCTTC; CDR3 protein: CAISETGENGYTF; clone size: few; CDR3 length: 13; V gene: TRBV10-3; J gene: TRBJ1-2; D gene: TRBD1
CDR3 DNA: TGTGCCAGCAGTTACTCGACAGGAACCTATAGCAATCAGCCCCAGCATTTT; CDR3 protein: CASSYSTGTYSNQPQHF; clone size: .; CDR3 length: 17; V gene: TRBV6-6; J gene: TRBJ1-5; D gene: .
CDR3 DNA: TGCAGTGCTAGTCCTCTAGCGGGAGCGGATGAGCAGTTCTTC; CDR3 protein: CSASPLAGADEQFF; clone size: .; CDR3 length: 14; V gene: TRBV20-1; J gene: TRBJ2-1; D gene: TRBD2
CDR3 DNA: TGTGCCAGCAGTGAAGATATGATGGGGGAGCAGTACTTC; CDR3 protein: CASSEDMMGEQYF; clone size: few; CDR3 length: 13; V gene: TRBV6-1; J gene: TRBJ2-7; D gene: .
CDR3 DNA: TGTGCCAGCAGTGTAATCTACAGGGGGACCTCCTACAATGAGCAGTTCTTC; CDR3 protein: CASSVIYRGTSYNEQFF; clone size: .; CDR3 length: 17; V gene: TRBV6-1; J gene: TRBJ2-1; D gene: TRBD1
CDR3 DNA: TGCGCCAGCAGACCGGGCCCCGGGACAGGGGACACTGAAGCTTTCTTT; CDR3 protein: CASRPGPGTGDTEAFF; clone size: .; CDR3 length: 16; V gene: TRBV5-1; J gene: TRBJ1-1; D gene: TRBD1